Below are 10 T cell receptor beta chains sequenced from a single sample in a study of blood T cell repertoires in COVID-19 (dated by TCRdb to the early 2020s). The library was made by the immunoSEQ multiplex PCR assay. Imported from immuneACCESS, the table was reduced by TCRdb to in-frame sequences with V and J called. These copies leave out some clones; in studies compared against another copy, an unresolved V gene accounts for under half, and the cause of the remainder is not known. Recorded for this sample are 64,000 or so clones; around four fifths of them occurred a single time. Together, the top ten hold over 9.5% of the sample. The sample comprised peripheral blood. The receptors stem from a man older than 75 with acute or convalescent COVID-19.

J is TRBJ2-3 and V is TRBV2, with 9 bases that match TRBD2. Trimming took 7 bases from V and 5 from J; bases not matched to a gene: 4. The CDR3 loop spans 13 amino acids. Germline CDR1 reads SNHLY; CDR2 reads FYNNEI. The CDR3 sequence: CASKRLAEDTQYF. CDR3 bases: TGTGCCAGCAAGAGACTAGCGGAAGATACGCAGTATTTT.

The chain is built from TRBV7-6 and TRBJ2-3; TRBD2 agrees at 8 bases. Trimming cost V 5 bases and J 2 bases; bases outside gene matches: 12. The CDR3 totals 17 residues. Germline V gene sequence: CDR1 SGHVS, CDR2 FNYEAQ. The CDR3 DNA follows: TGTGCCAGCAGCGCGACCATACTAGCGGAGAACACAGATACGCAGTATTTT. As protein: CASSATILAENTDTQYF.

This chain joins TRBV19 and TRBJ1-2, with 11 bases identical to TRBD1. Trimming cost V 9 bases and J 6 bases; bases outside gene matches: 6. Per the germline V gene, CDR1 is LNHDA and CDR2 is SQIVND (reference sequence). CDR3 length: 13 residues. CDR3 protein: CASRDRGVNGYTF. The DNA of the CDR3 is TGTGCCAGCAGGGACAGGGGGGTGAATGGCTACACCTTC.

The chain carries TRBV7-9 and TRBJ1-1; D is possibly TRBD1 (5 bases). V was clipped by 1 base and J by 6 bases, with 21 bases between them. This CDR3 comprises 17 residues. Germline values: CDR1 SEHNR, CDR2 FQNEAQ (reference sequence). The CDR3 loop reads CASSLEARAGKRSEAFF. DNA for the CDR3: TGTGCCAGCAGCTTAGAGGCGCGTGCAGGGAAAAGGTCTGAAGCTTTCTTT.

In this sample, this clone turned up once. In DNA form, the CDR3 reads TGTGCCAGCAGCCGAGGACAGGGGTCCTACAATGAGCAGTTCTTC. It is translated as CASSRGQGSYNEQFF. The rearrangement uses TRBV7-3 and TRBJ2-1; 9 bases map to TRBD1. The CDR3 is made up of 15 amino acids. Germline trimming cut 5 bases from V and 1 base from J; bases unmatched to any gene: 3. The germline gives CDR1 SGHTA, CDR2 FQGTGA.

The CDR3 loop reads CASSPSGFSYEQYF. The CDR3 nucleotides read TGTGCCAGCAGCCCCAGTGGCTTCTCCTACGAGCAGTACTTC. The chain combines TRBV7-8 with TRBJ2-7; no definite D call. Trimming stripped 5 bases from V and 0 bases from J, with 11 bases between. This CDR3 spans 14 amino acids. CDR1 is SGHVS and CDR2 is FQNEAQ in the germline V gene.

The V call is TRBV6-5, the J call TRBJ2-2, with 9 bases aligning to TRBD1. The CDR3 spans 13 residues. V was clipped by 7 bases and J by 8 bases; unmatched bases: 5. Per germline, CDR1 MNHEY and CDR2 SVGAGI. This CDR3 reads CASIGQGRGELFF. CDR3 in DNA: TGTGCCAGCATTGGACAGGGGCGAGGGGAGCTGTTTTTT.

This clone was counted once. CDR3 nucleotide sequence: TGTGCCAGCAGCACCCAAGCTCTTGGTGAAGCTTTCTTT. Its translation: CASSTQALGEAFF. This sequence joins TRBV13 and TRBJ1-1; no firm D call. The germline V gene encodes CDR1 PRHDT and CDR2 FYEKMQ (reference sequence). The germline V and J ends were trimmed by 5 bases and 7 bases, with 14 bases remaining between them. The CDR3 sequence is 13 residues long.

This clone was seen a single time. The chain couples TRBV5-1 to TRBJ2-2; the D gene is possibly TRBD1 (5 bases). In germline, CDR1 is SGHRS, CDR2 YFSETQ. This CDR3 has 13 residues. V was pared by 2 bases and J by 5 bases, with 7 bases between. The CDR3 nucleotides read TGCGCCAGCAGCTTAGGACAAACCGGGGAGCTGTTTTTT. The encoded protein is CASSLGQTGELFF.

This clone was recorded only once. The V gene is TRBV27, the J gene TRBJ2-7; TRBD2 matches at 10 bases. V lost 5 bases to trimming and J lost 0 bases; unmatched junction nucleotides: 4. In germline, CDR1 is MNHEY, CDR2 SMNVEV (reference sequence). The CDR3 covers 15 residues. The CDR3 loop is CASSPRTSGSYEQYF. For the CDR3, the DNA is TGTGCCAGCAGTCCCCGGACTAGCGGCTCCTACGAGCAGTACTTC.